These T cell receptor beta chains were read from a single sample in a study of CD8 T cells in Susac syndrome. Via MiXCR, TCRdb re-called the immunoSEQ multiplex PCR reads, giving one row per CDR3 protein. The sample yields 150,000 to 200,000 distinct CDR3 sequences, roughly 92% seen once. The specimen was CD4+ T cells from PBMCs. These receptors all stem from a human donor with multiple sclerosis. Both conserved end residues are part of each CDR3. The D gene is left open where the match is weak. Expanded clones get a size class; other rows say once, few or many, or leave the size out.

CDR3 length: 14; J gene: TRBJ1-1; D gene: -; clone size: -; V gene: TRBV12-3/TRBV12-4; CDR3 DNA: TGTGCCAGCAGACGGCCCGACGGGGGCACTGAAGCTTTCTTT; CDR3 protein: CASRRPDGGTEAFF
CDR3 length: 15; J gene: TRBJ2-1; D gene: -; clone size: -; V gene: TRBV4-2; CDR3 DNA: TGTGCCAGCAGCCAAGACAGACACCAATACAATGAGCAGTTCTTC; CDR3 protein: CASSQDRHQYNEQFF
CDR3 length: 18; J gene: TRBJ2-6; D gene: -; clone size: -; V gene: TRBV19; CDR3 DNA: TGTGCCAGTAGTACGATGGTCCTCAGATCCTCTGGGGCCAACGTCCTGACTTTC; CDR3 protein: CASSTMVLRSSGANVLTF
CDR3 length: 13; J gene: TRBJ2-3; D gene: -; clone size: -; V gene: TRBV20-1; CDR3 DNA: TGCAGTGCTGTGTCTCCGGGAGTAGATACGCAGTATTTT; CDR3 protein: CSAVSPGVDTQYF
CDR3 length: 16; J gene: TRBJ1-1; D gene: -; clone size: -; V gene: TRBV5-1; CDR3 DNA: TGCGCCAGCAGCTTGAGACCCGGACAGTTGAACACTGAAGCTTTCTTT; CDR3 protein: CASSLRPGQLNTEAFF
CDR3 length: 17; J gene: TRBJ2-2; D gene: -; clone size: -; V gene: TRBV28; CDR3 DNA: TGTGCCAGCAGTTCTCTCCGGGACACTGGGAGGGACGGGGAGCTGTTTTTT; CDR3 protein: CASSSLRDTGRDGELFF
CDR3 length: 13; J gene: TRBJ2-1; D gene: TRBD1; clone size: -; V gene: TRBV24-1; CDR3 DNA: TGTGCCACCAGTTCGGCACAGGGGAATGAGCAGTTCTTC; CDR3 protein: CATSSAQGNEQFF
CDR3 length: 16; J gene: TRBJ2-3; D gene: TRBD2; clone size: -; V gene: TRBV20-1; CDR3 DNA: TGCAGTGCTAGAGATCCCGCGAGCGGGGCGACAGATACGCAGTATTTT; CDR3 protein: CSARDPASGATDTQYF
CDR3 length: 17; J gene: TRBJ2-5; D gene: TRBD2; clone size: -; V gene: TRBV12-3/TRBV12-4; CDR3 DNA: TGTGCCAGCAGTTTGGTGGGGCGCGGGGGGGCTGGGGAGACCCAGTACTTC; CDR3 protein: CASSLVGRGGAGETQYF
CDR3 length: 15; J gene: TRBJ1-2; D gene: TRBD1; clone size: -; V gene: TRBV18; CDR3 DNA: TGTGCCAGCTCACCCGACAGGGACCCTAACTATGGCTACACCTTC; CDR3 protein: CASSPDRDPNYGYTF
CDR3 length: 15; J gene: TRBJ2-5; D gene: -; clone size: -; V gene: TRBV7-2; CDR3 DNA: TGTGCCAGCAGCTTACAGGGGGGAGGATGGGAGACCCAGTACTTC; CDR3 protein: CASSLQGGGWETQYF
CDR3 length: 14; J gene: TRBJ2-7; D gene: -; clone size: -; V gene: TRBV7-3; CDR3 DNA: TGTGCCAGCAGCTTAAAGGGGGGAATTGGGGAGCAGTACTTC; CDR3 protein: CASSLKGGIGEQYF
CDR3 length: 11; J gene: TRBJ2-5; D gene: -; clone size: few; V gene: TRBV20-1; CDR3 DNA: TGCAGTGCTAGAAGAGGCGAGACCCAGTACTTC; CDR3 protein: CSARRGETQYF
CDR3 length: 16; J gene: TRBJ2-5; D gene: TRBD2; clone size: once; V gene: TRBV5-1; CDR3 DNA: TGCGCCAGCAGCTCTGGGACTAGCGGGGGGCAAGAGACCCAGTACTTC; CDR3 protein: CASSSGTSGGQETQYF
CDR3 length: 16; J gene: TRBJ2-2; D gene: TRBD1; clone size: few; V gene: TRBV28; CDR3 DNA: TGTGCCAGCAGTACCCTCGGGACAGGGGAAGGCGGGGAGCTGTTTTTT; CDR3 protein: CASSTLGTGEGGELFF
CDR3 length: 13; J gene: TRBJ2-7; D gene: -; clone size: -; V gene: TRBV12-3/TRBV12-4; CDR3 DNA: TGTGCCAGCAGGACAGGGAGGTACTACGAGCAGTACTTC; CDR3 protein: CASRTGRYYEQYF
CDR3 length: 11; J gene: TRBJ2-1; D gene: -; clone size: -; V gene: TRBV20-1; CDR3 DNA: TGCAGTGCCCTGTCCTACAATGAGCAGTTCTTC; CDR3 protein: CSALSYNEQFF
CDR3 length: 15; J gene: TRBJ1-3; D gene: -; clone size: once; V gene: TRBV25-1; CDR3 DNA: TGTGCCAGCAGTGACCGACGGACCTCTGGAAACACCATATATTTT; CDR3 protein: CASSDRRTSGNTIYF
CDR3 length: 17; J gene: TRBJ1-1; D gene: -; clone size: -; V gene: TRBV7-8; CDR3 DNA: TGTGCCAGCAGCTTATATCAGGGGCCCGTTATGAACACTGAAGCTTTCTTT; CDR3 protein: CASSLYQGPVMNTEAFF
CDR3 length: 14; J gene: TRBJ2-7; D gene: -; clone size: -; V gene: TRBV2; CDR3 DNA: TGTGCCAGCAGCGACCCCCTCCTCATCTACGAGCAGTACTTC; CDR3 protein: CASSDPLLIYEQYF
CDR3 length: 12; J gene: TRBJ2-1; D gene: -; clone size: -; V gene: TRBV2; CDR3 DNA: TGTGCCAGCAGTTTGGCTAGCAATGAGCAGTTCTTC; CDR3 protein: CASSLASNEQFF
CDR3 length: 11; J gene: TRBJ2-7; D gene: -; clone size: -; V gene: TRBV29-1; CDR3 DNA: TGCAGCGTGACGGGCGCCTACGAGCAGTACTTC; CDR3 protein: CSVTGAYEQYF
CDR3 length: 15; J gene: TRBJ2-1; D gene: -; clone size: -; V gene: TRBV7-2; CDR3 DNA: TGTGCCAGCAGCCATCCCCCACCACGGGGCAATGAGCAGTTCTTC; CDR3 protein: CASSHPPPRGNEQFF
CDR3 length: 16; J gene: TRBJ2-3; D gene: TRBD2; clone size: once; V gene: TRBV20-1; CDR3 DNA: TGCAGTGCTGCGGGAGCTAGCGGGGGCCACAGGGATACGCAGTATTTT; CDR3 protein: CSAAGASGGHRDTQYF
CDR3 length: 17; J gene: TRBJ2-2; D gene: TRBD2; clone size: -; V gene: TRBV15; CDR3 DNA: TGTGCCACCAGCAGCCACTTGGGACTAGCGGGGACCGGGGAGCTGTTTTTT; CDR3 protein: CATSSHLGLAGTGELFF
CDR3 length: 16; J gene: TRBJ1-1; D gene: TRBD1; clone size: -; V gene: TRBV18; CDR3 DNA: TGTGCCAGCTCACGAGGGACAGGGGGTTCGAGAACTGAAGCTTTCTTT; CDR3 protein: CASSRGTGGSRTEAFF